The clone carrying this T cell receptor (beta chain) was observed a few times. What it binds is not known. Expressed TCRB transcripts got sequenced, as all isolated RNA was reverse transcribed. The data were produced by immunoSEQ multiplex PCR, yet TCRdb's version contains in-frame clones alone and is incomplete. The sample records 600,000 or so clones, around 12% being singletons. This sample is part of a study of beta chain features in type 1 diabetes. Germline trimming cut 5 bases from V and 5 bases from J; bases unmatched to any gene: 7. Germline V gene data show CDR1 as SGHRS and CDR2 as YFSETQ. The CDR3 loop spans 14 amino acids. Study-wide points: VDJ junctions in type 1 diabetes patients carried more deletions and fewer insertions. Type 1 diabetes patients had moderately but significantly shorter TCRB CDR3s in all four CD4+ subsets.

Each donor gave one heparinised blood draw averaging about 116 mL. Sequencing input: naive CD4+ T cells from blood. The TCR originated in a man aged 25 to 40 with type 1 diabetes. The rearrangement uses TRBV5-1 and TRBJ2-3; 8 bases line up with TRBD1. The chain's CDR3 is CASRSGQGLDTQYF. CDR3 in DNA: TGCGCCAGCAGATCAGGACAGGGACTAGATACGCAGTATTTT.